Shown below are 30 T cell receptor beta chains from a single sample sequenced in a study of blood T cell repertoires in COVID-19. This table comes from immunoSEQ multiplex PCR, and its TCRdb copy is limited to in-frame clones, with some not included. The data show 75,000 to 85,000 clones, approximately 89% seen once. Sequences were obtained from peripheral blood. Receptor source: a man aged 45-65 years with active COVID-19.

The chain links TRBV4-1 to TRBJ2-4; no reliable D call. This CDR3 region has 18 residues. V was pared by 0 bases and J by 1 base, with 16 bases between. Germline V lookup: CDR1 MGHRA, CDR2 YSYEKL. As DNA, the CDR3 is TGCGCCAGCAGCCAAGACTTGAGGTATACGGAGGCCAAAAACATTCAGTACTTC. Its translation is CASSQDLRYTEAKNIQYF.

In DNA, the CDR3 is TGCAGTGCTAGTGCGGGAAGTAATGAAAAACTGTTTTTT. Its translation is CSASAGSNEKLFF. The chain has TRBV20-1 and TRBJ1-4; D unresolved. Germline assignment: CDR1 DFQATT and CDR2 SNEGSKA (reference sequence). CDR3 length: 13 amino acids. The ends were cut back, 3 bases at V and 4 bases at J, with 9 bases in the middle.

This rearrangement joins TRBV7-2 to TRBJ1-4, with D possibly matching TRBD1 (5 bases). Trimming stripped 7 bases from V and 5 bases from J, with 14 bases between. The CDR3 totals 14 residues. Per the germline V gene, CDR1 is SGHTA and CDR2 is FQGNSA. This chain's CDR3 is CASTPGGVNEKLFF. CDR3 coding DNA: TGTGCCAGCACCCCAGGAGGGGTGAATGAAAAACTGTTTTTT.

About this clone: This sample also contains other DNA sequences that code for the same CDR3. The rearrangement uses TRBV28 and TRBJ1-2; D gene uncertain. Between the trimmed V and J ends, which lost 2 bases and 5 bases, there was a span of 6 bases. In germline, CDR1 is MDHEN, CDR2 SYDVKM. This CDR3 has 12 amino acids. CDR3 sequence reads: CASSLRDYGYTF. The CDR3 nucleotides are TGTGCCAGCAGTTTACGGGATTATGGCTACACCTTC.

The chain uses TRBV7-2 and TRBJ1-2; 7 nucleotides align to TRBD1. Germline CDR1 is SGHTA and CDR2 is FQGNSA. J was trimmed by 4 bases and V by 3 bases; bases with no gene match: 8. This CDR3 is 15 amino acids long. DNA of the CDR3: TGTGCCAGCAGCTTCGCCGCGACAGGGTTCTATGGCTACACCTTC. Amino acids: CASSFAATGFYGYTF.

The chain links TRBV5-4 to TRBJ2-1, with TRBD2 matching over 13 bases. Germline CDR1 SGHNT, CDR2 YYREEE (reference sequence). V dropped 0 bases and J dropped 8; count of bases not matched to a gene: 11. CDR3 length equals 18 residues. CDR3: CASSLEYPGLAGFDEQFF. For the CDR3, the DNA is TGTGCCAGCAGCTTGGAGTACCCGGGACTAGCGGGATTCGATGAGCAGTTCTTC. Variable domain in full (rest from reference TRBV5-4 and TRBJ2-1): ETGVTQSPTHLIKTRGQQVTLRCSSQSGHNTVSWYQQALGQGPQFIFQYYREEENGRGNFPPRFSGLQFPNYSSELNVNALELDDSALYLCASSLEYPGLAGFDEQFFGPGTRLTVL.

The chain has TRBV28 and TRBJ1-2; 7 bases are a match to TRBD1. The junction had 3 bases not matched to a gene; V was cut back by 3 bases and J by 5 bases. From germline, CDR1 is MDHEN and CDR2 SYDVKM. CDR3 length: 13 residues. The CDR3 sequence is CASSFKQGYGYTF. The CDR3 DNA follows: TGTGCCAGCAGTTTCAAACAGGGGTATGGCTACACCTTC.

This clone was picked up a small number of times. This chain connects TRBV19 to TRBJ2-4; 7 bases match TRBD1. In germline, CDR1 is LNHDA, CDR2 SQIVND (reference sequence). CDR3 length: 15 amino acids. With 8 bases clipped from V and 0 bases from J, the junction kept 7 bases outside the gene matches. The CDR3, as DNA: TGTGCCAGTGGACAGGTCCGTTTAGCCAAAAACATTCAGTACTTC. This codes for CASGQVRLAKNIQYF.

As to this clone: Other DNA sequences in this sample translate to the same CDR3. The V and J genes are TRBV21-1 and TRBJ1-2. TRBV21-1 is a pseudogene locus. This CDR3 is 13 amino acids long. The CDR3 reads CARSGGVLYGYTF. The CDR3 DNA follows: TGTGCCAGGTCCGGGGGGGTCCTGTATGGCTACACCTTC.

The gene calls are TRBV5-5 and TRBJ2-1, with D possibly being TRBD2 (6 bases). Trimming pared 4 bases from V and 4 bases from J, leaving 18 bases between. In germline, CDR1 is SGHKS, CDR2 YYEKEE (reference sequence). The CDR3 spans 16 residues. CDR3 nucleotides: TGTGCCAGCAGCGGGTTATCGGGAGAACATTACAATGAGCAGTTCTTC. Translating it yields CASSGLSGEHYNEQFF. Full variable domain (rest looked up from reference TRBV5-5 and TRBJ2-1): DAGVTQSPTHLIKTRGQQVTLRCSPISGHKSVSWYQQVLGQGPQFIFQYYEKEERGRGNFPDRFSARQFPNYSSELNVNALLLGDSALYLCASSGLSGEHYNEQFFGPGTRLTVL.

The CDR3, as DNA: TGTGCCAGCAGACAGGGCTCTGGGGCCAACGTCCTGACTTTC. Translation: CASRQGSGANVLTF. V gene TRBV6-5 combines with J gene TRBJ2-6; possible D gene TRBD1, 6 bases. The CDR3 loop spans 14 amino acids. V was pared by 6 bases and J by 0 bases, with 6 bases between. Germline assignment: CDR1 MNHEY and CDR2 SVGAGI.

The chain joins TRBV14 to TRBJ1-6; a weak D match, TRBD1 (5 bases). V was pared by 4 bases and J by 8 bases, with 21 bases between. The CDR3 has 17 residues. Germline V CDR1 and CDR2: SGHDN, FVKESK. The CDR3 DNA is TGTGCCAGCAGCCCCGCTGTGGGGGACGGGAGGGATTCACCCCTCCACTTT. It is translated as CASSPAVGDGRDSPLHF.

J is TRBJ1-1 and V is TRBV19, with D uncertain. V gave up 3 bases and J gave up 5 bases, with 10 bases separating them. This CDR3 region has 13 residues. Per germline, CDR1 LNHDA and CDR2 SQIVND (reference sequence). This CDR3 reads CASSMEGWTEAFF. Written as DNA, the CDR3 is TGTGCCAGTAGTATGGAGGGCTGGACTGAAGCTTTCTTT.

CDR3: CASTLVDSHYEQYF. CDR3 DNA: TGTGCCAGCACCCTAGTGGACAGTCACTACGAGCAGTACTTC. This chain connects TRBV6-4 to TRBJ2-7; possibly TRBD1 for D (6 bases). CDR1 and CDR2 from the germline V gene are MRHNA and SNTAGT. The CDR3 is made up of 14 amino acids. Trimming took off 7 bases at V and 3 bases at J, with 16 bases between the two ends.

J is TRBJ2-3 and V is TRBV4-2; TRBD1 matches at 7 bases. The CDR3 runs 14 residues. The germline CDR1 and CDR2 sequences are LGHNA and YNFKEQ. V was clipped by 5 bases and J by 5 bases; unmatched bases: 7. CDR3 coding DNA: TGTGCCAGCAGCAGGGGGCCCTCAGAAGATACGCAGTATTTT. It yields the protein CASSRGPSEDTQYF.

V and J are TRBV28 and TRBJ2-2; 7 positions agree with TRBD1. CDR1 and CDR2 (germline): MDHEN, SYDVKM. The CDR3 is 15 amino acids. Trimming at V came to 5 bases and at J to 1 base, leaving 4 bases not matched to a gene. This CDR3 is CASSADRRNTGELFF. The CDR3 DNA reads TGTGCCAGCAGTGCGGACAGGCGGAACACCGGGGAGCTGTTTTTT.

The chain links TRBV7-2 to TRBJ2-6; 10 bases are a match to TRBD1. In germline, CDR1 is SGHTA, CDR2 FQGNSA. The length of the CDR3 is 16 residues. Germline trimming cut 6 bases from V and 1 base from J; bases unmatched to any gene: 3. The CDR3 protein is CASRGTGVSGANVLTF. CDR3 DNA sequence: TGTGCCAGCAGAGGGACAGGGGTATCTGGGGCCAACGTCCTGACTTTC.

This clone was observed once. The J gene is TRBJ2-5, the V gene TRBV4-2; D remains unclear. V was cut by 1 base and J by 5 bases, with 11 bases left in between. The germline CDR1 and CDR2 sequences are LGHNA and YNFKEQ. The CDR3 totals 14 residues. CDR3 nucleotide sequence: TGTGCCAGCAGCCAAGGACTGGCTCCGGAGACCCAGTACTTC. It translates to CASSQGLAPETQYF.

The gene calls are TRBV30 and TRBJ1-1, with 8 positions matching TRBD1. The CDR3 totals 14 residues. V lost 8 bases and J lost 0; bases outside the gene matches: 8. CDR1 is GTSNPN, CDR2 SVGIG, per germline (reference sequence). CDR3 bases: TGTGCCGTCCTTTTGGGACAGGTGAACACTGAAGCTTTCTTT. Amino acid sequence: CAVLLGQVNTEAFF.

The rearrangement joins TRBV7-3 to TRBJ2-1, with TRBD1 identical over 10 bases. The CDR3 runs to 16 residues. Germline V gene lookup returns CDR1 SGHTA and CDR2 FQGTGA. The ends lost 1 base at V and 7 bases at J; junction bases unmatched: 7. DNA of the CDR3: TGTGCCAGCAGCTTAAGGGTCGGGACAGGGGCGAATGAGCAGTTCTTC. Residues: CASSLRVGTGANEQFF.

The chain is built from TRBV7-2 and TRBJ2-3; D is perhaps TRBD1 (5 bases). Between the trimmed V and J ends, which lost 5 bases and 3 bases, there was a span of 18 bases. The germline CDR1 and CDR2 sequences are SGHTA and FQGNSA. This CDR3 has 16 amino acids. The CDR3 reads CASSQRQPGGTDTQYF. CDR3 nucleotides: TGTGCCAGCAGCCAACGACAGCCCGGTGGGACAGATACGCAGTATTTT.

V usage is TRBV19 and J usage is TRBJ2-7; 7 bases map to TRBD1. The ends lost 5 bases at V and 0 bases at J; junction bases unmatched: 7. This CDR3 has 15 amino acids. The germline gives CDR1 LNHDA, CDR2 SQIVND (reference sequence). In nucleotides, the CDR3 is TGTGCCAGTAGTGCAAACAGGGGTAGCTCCTACGAGCAGTACTTC. It yields the protein CASSANRGSSYEQYF.

The rearrangement joins TRBV7-3 to TRBJ1-1, with 9 bases that match TRBD1. The CDR3 length is 20 residues. Trimming cost V 2 bases and J 0 bases; bases outside gene matches: 16. The V gene's germline CDR1 is SGHTA and CDR2 FQGTGA. CDR3 sequence reads: CASSLYRVGSTGGMNTEAFF. The CDR3 nucleotides read TGTGCCAGCAGCTTATACCGGGTCGGTTCCACAGGGGGCATGAACACTGAAGCTTTCTTT. Filled out from reference TRBV7-3 and TRBJ1-1, the complete variable domain reads GAGVSQTPSNKVTEKGKYVELRCDPISGHTALYWYRQSLGQGPEFLIYFQGTGAADDSGLPNDRFFAVRPEGSVSTLKIQRTERGDSAVYLCASSLYRVGSTGGMNTEAFFGQGTRLTVV.

This rearrangement joins TRBV5-6 to TRBJ2-3; tentative D call: TRBD2 (6 bases). Trimming removed 0 bases at V and 0 bases at J, with 11 bases between. CDR3 length: 16 amino acids. CDR1 SGHDT and CDR2 YYEEEE come from the germline V gene. The CDR3 nucleotides are TGTGCCAGCAGCTTGGTTCCGGGGGAGAGCACAGATACGCAGTATTTT. It encodes CASSLVPGESTDTQYF.

For this clone: Other DNA sequences within the sample encode an identical CDR3. The chain carries TRBV5-1 and TRBJ1-1, with TRBD1 matching over 8 bases. The CDR3 is made up of 14 amino acids. CDR1 is SGHRS and CDR2 is YFSETQ in the germline V gene. V shed 4 bases, J shed 3 bases, and the junction held 5 bases outside the gene matches. CDR3 bases: TGCGCCAGCAGCGGACAGGGTGGAGACACTGAAGCTTTCTTT. Translation gives CASSGQGGDTEAFF.

This clone was seen a few times. The V gene is TRBV18, the J gene TRBJ2-5; the match to TRBD2 covers 8 bases. The V gene's germline CDR1 is KGHSH and CDR2 LQKENI. This CDR3 has 14 amino acids. V gave up 4 bases and J gave up 5 bases; unmatched junction bases: 6. In nucleotides, the CDR3 is TGTGCCAGCTCACGACCGACTAGCGTTGAGACCCAGTACTTC. This translates into CASSRPTSVETQYF.

V usage is TRBV7-8 and J usage is TRBJ2-1; perhaps TRBD1 as D (5 bases). Between the trimmed V and J ends, which lost 0 bases and 3 bases, there was a span of 12 bases. Per germline, CDR1 SGHVS and CDR2 FQNEAQ. CDR3 length: 16 amino acids. The DNA of the CDR3 is TGTGCCAGCAGCTTAGCGAGCCAGGGAAGCTACAATGAGCAGTTCTTC. Translation gives CASSLASQGSYNEQFF.

The V and J genes are TRBV4-1 and TRBJ2-3, with 9 bases lining up with TRBD2. Germline assignment: CDR1 MGHRA and CDR2 YSYEKL. Trimming took 4 bases from V and 6 from J; bases not matched to a gene: 20. This CDR3 is built from 19 residues. CDR3 DNA sequence: TGCGCCAGCAGCCTCTACAAGGGGATTAGCGGGAGAGGGGCGGATACGCAGTATTTT. Translated: CASSLYKGISGRGADTQYF.

The rearrangement uses TRBV2 and TRBJ2-1; 7 bases fit TRBD2. Germline CDR1 SNHLY, CDR2 FYNNEI. This CDR3 spans 12 amino acids. V shed 6 bases, J shed 12 bases, and the junction held 8 bases outside the gene matches. The CDR3 DNA reads as TGTGCCAGCAGAGCGGGACTTTTTCCGCAGTTCTTC. It is translated as CASRAGLFPQFF.

The J gene is TRBJ2-3, the V gene TRBV3-1 (or the pseudogene TRBV3-2); D unclear. V was clipped by 4 bases and J by 4 bases, with 12 bases between them. This CDR3 is built from 14 residues. Germline CDR1 LGHDT, CDR2 YNNKEL (reference sequence). DNA for the CDR3: TGTGCCAGCAGCCCCCTGGTAGTTTCAGATACGCAGTATTTT. Translation: CASSPLVVSDTQYF.